The rows below give T cell receptor beta chains drawn from one sample of a study of OX40 agonist ivuxolimab in advanced cancers. The table came from immunoSEQ multiplex PCR; TCRdb's copy has only in-frame clones and leaves some out. The data contain 25,000 to 30,000 clones, approximately 83% of them seen just once; the ten biggest clones take up less than 15%. The sample in question was CD4+ or CD8+ T cells sorted from blood, obtained in a trial of the OX40 agonist ivuxolimab. These receptors were taken from an adult with an advanced solid tumor such as melanoma, head and neck, liver or kidney cancer. The CDR3 runs from the conserved cysteine through the conserved F or W. The D gene is left open where the match is weak. A row's size may be missing; if present it is once, few, many or a size class.

size: .
D: .
J: TRBJ2-7
V: TRBV4-1
CDR3: CASSQDRGTLYEQYF
DNA: TGCGCCAGCAGCCAAGATCGGGGGACACTCTACGAGCAGTACTTC

size: .
D: TRBD1
J: TRBJ1-1
V: TRBV7-9
CDR3: CASSLTGTGINTEAFF
DNA: TGTGCCAGCAGCTTAACCGGGACAGGGATAAACACTGAAGCTTTCTTT

size: .
D: .
J: TRBJ1-2
V: TRBV4-1
CDR3: CASSQRQASNYGYTF
DNA: TGCGCCAGCAGCCAACGGCAGGCGTCGAACTATGGCTACACCTTC

size: .
D: .
J: TRBJ1-6
V: TRBV6-1
CDR3: CASNDAVPYNSPLHF
DNA: TGTGCCAGCAATGATGCTGTACCCTATAATTCACCCCTCCACTTT

size: .
D: TRBD2
J: TRBJ2-7
V: TRBV19
CDR3: CASSILGGGAHEQYF
DNA: TGTGCCAGTAGTATTTTGGGCGGGGGGGCCCACGAGCAGTACTTC

size: once
D: .
J: TRBJ2-7
V: TRBV27
CDR3: CASSTTSPSTPYEQYF
DNA: TGTGCCAGCAGTACCACCTCCCCGAGCACCCCCTACGAGCAGTACTTC

size: .
D: TRBD1
J: TRBJ1-2
V: TRBV30
CDR3: CAWIPSLRTGGVGQDGYTF
DNA: TGTGCCTGGATACCCTCTCTCCGGACAGGGGGCGTGGGGCAAGATGGCTACACCTTC

size: .
D: .
J: TRBJ2-2
V: TRBV7-2
CDR3: CASSWGEGGTGELFF
DNA: TGTGCCAGCAGCTGGGGAGAGGGTGGAACCGGGGAGCTGTTTTTT

size: .
D: .
J: TRBJ1-2
V: TRBV2
CDR3: CASSDGGSGMLYGYTF
DNA: TGTGCCAGCAGTGATGGGGGGTCAGGGATGCTCTATGGCTACACCTTC

size: once
D: TRBD1
J: TRBJ2-7
V: TRBV7-8
CDR3: CASSRSTGSDEQYF
DNA: TGTGCCAGCAGCAGATCGACAGGGAGCGACGAGCAGTACTTC

size: .
D: .
J: TRBJ2-2
V: TRBV10-3
CDR3: CAIRWDLSTGELFF
DNA: TGTGCCATCAGATGGGACCTTTCGACCGGGGAGCTGTTTTTT

size: once
D: TRBD1
J: TRBJ2-7
V: TRBV15
CDR3: CATSRPDRGDEQYF
DNA: TGTGCCACCAGCAGACCAGACAGGGGCGACGAGCAGTACTTC

size: .
D: .
J: TRBJ2-3
V: TRBV4-1
CDR3: CASSQGGATDTQYF
DNA: TGCGCCAGCAGCCAAGGGGGGGCCACAGATACGCAGTATTTT

size: .
D: .
J: TRBJ1-2
V: TRBV29-1
CDR3: CSVVQGGDYGYTF
DNA: TGCAGCGTTGTTCAGGGTGGAGACTATGGCTACACCTTC

size: .
D: TRBD1
J: TRBJ1-5
V: TRBV6-5
CDR3: CASNNPGTGNQPQHF
DNA: TGTGCCAGCAACAACCCCGGGACAGGTAATCAGCCCCAGCATTTT

size: .
D: .
J: TRBJ2-1
V: TRBV7-2
CDR3: CASSPRDPSYNEQFF
DNA: TGTGCCAGCAGCCCACGGGACCCTTCCTACAATGAGCAGTTCTTC

size: medium-sized
D: TRBD1
J: TRBJ1-5
V: TRBV28
CDR3: CASRQTTGGAEPQHF
DNA: TGTGCCAGCAGGCAGACAACAGGGGGCGCGGAGCCCCAGCATTTT

size: .
D: TRBD1
J: TRBJ1-1
V: TRBV7-9
CDR3: CASSLPTGQGPTEAFF
DNA: TGTGCCAGCAGCTTACCGACGGGACAGGGGCCCACTGAAGCTTTCTTT

size: .
D: TRBD1
J: TRBJ2-7
V: TRBV27
CDR3: CASSWGTGGSYEQYF
DNA: TGTGCCAGCAGTTGGGGGACAGGGGGGTCCTACGAGCAGTACTTC

size: .
D: TRBD1
J: TRBJ1-3
V: TRBV19
CDR3: CASSAGQATGNTIYF
DNA: TGTGCCAGTAGTGCGGGACAGGCAACTGGAAACACCATATATTTT

size: .
D: .
J: TRBJ2-2
V: TRBV27
CDR3: CASGELWATGELFF
DNA: TGTGCCAGCGGAGAGTTGTGGGCGACCGGGGAGCTGTTTTTT

size: .
D: TRBD1
J: TRBJ1-2
V: TRBV5-1
CDR3: CASSLGWGQGYGYTF
DNA: TGCGCCAGCAGCTTGGGATGGGGACAGGGCTATGGCTACACCTTC

size: .
D: TRBD2
J: TRBJ2-1
V: TRBV19
CDR3: CASSLTSGSLDEQFF
DNA: TGTGCCAGTAGTCTCACTAGCGGATCCTTAGATGAGCAGTTCTTC

size: .
D: .
J: TRBJ1-1
V: TRBV29-1
CDR3: CSVEDPGQPMNTEAFF
DNA: TGCAGCGTTGAAGATCCGGGACAACCAATGAACACTGAAGCTTTCTTT

size: .
D: .
J: TRBJ2-1
V: TRBV6-1
CDR3: CASSEGYVGQTLNEQFF
DNA: TGTGCCAGCAGTGAAGGTTATGTCGGACAGACACTCAATGAGCAGTTCTTC

size: .
D: .
J: TRBJ1-4
V: TRBV9
CDR3: CASSEGSTRNVKLFF
DNA: TGTGCCAGCAGCGAAGGGTCCACCCGAAATGTAAAACTGTTTTTT

size: .
D: .
J: TRBJ1-1
V: TRBV11-3
CDR3: CASSSTQNTEAFF
DNA: TGTGCCAGCAGCTCCACTCAGAACACTGAAGCTTTCTTT

size: .
D: TRBD1
J: TRBJ1-2
V: TRBV4-1
CDR3: CASAPGQGVYGYTF
DNA: TGCGCCAGCGCCCCGGGACAGGGTGTCTATGGCTACACCTTC

size: .
D: .
J: TRBJ2-1
V: TRBV6-1
CDR3: CASSEVGHYNEQFF
DNA: TGTGCCAGCAGTGAAGTGGGCCACTACAATGAGCAGTTCTTC

size: .
D: TRBD1
J: TRBJ1-6
V: TRBV5-1
CDR3: CASSWTGADSPLHF
DNA: TGCGCCAGCAGCTGGACAGGGGCAGATTCACCCCTCCACTTT

size: .
D: .
J: TRBJ2-1
V: TRBV7-7
CDR3: CASSRTLTNNEQFF
DNA: TGTGCTAGCAGCCGGACATTGACCAACAATGAGCAGTTCTTC

size: .
D: .
J: TRBJ1-2
V: TRBV7-8
CDR3: CASSSQGNYGYTF
DNA: TGTGCCAGCAGCTCCCAGGGAAACTATGGCTACACCTTC

size: .
D: .
J: TRBJ1-4
V: TRBV7-8
CDR3: CASSEGVVVNEKLFF
DNA: TGTGCCAGCAGCGAGGGGGTTGTTGTAAATGAAAAACTGTTTTTT

size: .
D: .
J: TRBJ1-1
V: TRBV19
CDR3: CASSIGSGNTEAFF
DNA: TGTGCCAGTAGTATAGGTTCAGGTAACACTGAAGCTTTCTTT

size: .
D: TRBD1
J: TRBJ2-7
V: TRBV12-5
CDR3: CASGLGRTGSYEQYF
DNA: TGTGCTAGTGGTTTGGGGAGGACAGGGTCCTACGAGCAGTACTTC

size: .
D: TRBD2
J: TRBJ2-3
V: TRBV13
CDR3: CASRPTSGGADTQYF
DNA: TGTGCCAGCAGACCTACTAGCGGGGGGGCAGATACGCAGTATTTT

size: once
D: .
J: TRBJ2-1
V: TRBV11-2
CDR3: CASSPPGIGVWDEQFF
DNA: TGTGCCAGCAGCCCACCCGGGATAGGGGTTTGGGATGAGCAGTTCTTC

size: .
D: TRBD2
J: TRBJ2-7
V: TRBV7-6
CDR3: CASSARGLAASYEQYF
DNA: TGTGCCAGCAGCGCCCGCGGACTAGCGGCTTCCTACGAGCAGTACTTC

size: .
D: .
J: TRBJ2-7
V: TRBV13
CDR3: CASSLAQGIVEQYF
DNA: TGTGCCAGCAGCTTAGCTCAGGGGATCGTCGAGCAGTACTTC

size: .
D: .
J: TRBJ2-6
V: TRBV27
CDR3: CASSLRGSGANVLTF
DNA: TGTGCCAGCAGTTTAAGGGGCTCTGGGGCCAACGTCCTGACTTTC

size: few
D: .
J: TRBJ1-6
V: TRBV18
CDR3: CASSLDPYNSPLHF
DNA: TGTGCCAGCTCCTTGGATCCCTATAATTCACCCCTCCACTTT

size: .
D: TRBD1
J: TRBJ2-1
V: TRBV6-6
CDR3: CASSTFLDRVDNEQFF
DNA: TGTGCCAGCAGTACCTTTTTGGACAGGGTGGACAATGAGCAGTTCTTC

size: .
D: .
J: TRBJ2-3
V: TRBV2
CDR3: CASSVPPGGPTDTQYF
DNA: TGTGCCAGCAGTGTACCCCCGGGGGGCCCCACAGATACGCAGTATTTT

size: .
D: .
J: TRBJ1-4
V: TRBV5-1
CDR3: CASSRGNEKLFF
DNA: TGCGCCAGCAGCCGGGGGAATGAAAAACTGTTTTTT

size: .
D: TRBD1
J: TRBJ2-7
V: TRBV11-2
CDR3: CASSPGGYEQYF
DNA: TGTGCCAGCAGCCCAGGGGGCTACGAGCAGTACTTC

size: once
D: .
J: TRBJ2-1
V: TRBV4-1
CDR3: CASSQTTIGNEQFF
DNA: TGCGCCAGCAGCCAAACGACTATTGGGAATGAGCAGTTCTTC

size: .
D: .
J: TRBJ1-5
V: TRBV25-1
CDR3: CASSVGAGDQPQHF
DNA: TGTGCCAGCAGTGTCGGGGCGGGTGATCAGCCCCAGCATTTT

size: medium-sized
D: .
J: TRBJ1-1
V: TRBV5-5
CDR3: CASSRPLGRRTEAFF
DNA: TGTGCCAGCAGCCGCCCCCTGGGGAGGAGAACTGAAGCTTTCTTT

size: once
D: TRBD1
J: TRBJ2-7
V: TRBV6-1
CDR3: CASIPQGRWEQYF
DNA: TGTGCCAGCATCCCACAGGGGCGATGGGAGCAGTACTTC

size: .
D: .
J: TRBJ1-5
V: TRBV5-4
CDR3: CASSRGPLGGQPQHF
DNA: TGTGCCAGCAGCCGCGGACCCCTGGGGGGGCAGCCCCAGCATTTT

size: .
D: TRBD1
J: TRBJ2-5
V: TRBV7-9
CDR3: CASSSSSGQHQETQYF
DNA: TGTGCCAGCAGCTCTTCGTCGGGACAGCACCAAGAGACCCAGTACTTC

size: .
D: .
J: TRBJ1-5
V: TRBV4-1
CDR3: CASSQDLVRVIHQPQHF
DNA: TGCGCCAGCAGCCAAGATCTGGTCAGGGTAATTCATCAGCCCCAGCATTTT

size: .
D: TRBD2
J: TRBJ2-5
V: TRBV27
CDR3: CASSSLAGGPGETQYF
DNA: TGTGCCAGCAGTTCACTAGCGGGGGGGCCGGGAGAGACCCAGTACTTC

size: .
D: .
J: TRBJ1-1
V: TRBV11-2
CDR3: CASSLGPEGKRNTEAFF
DNA: TGTGCCAGCAGCTTAGGACCTGAGGGAAAACGGAACACTGAAGCTTTCTTT

size: .
D: .
J: TRBJ2-3
V: TRBV4-1
CDR3: CASSQVGPDTQYF
DNA: TGCGCCAGCAGCCAAGTCGGGCCAGATACGCAGTATTTT

size: .
D: .
J: TRBJ1-6
V: TRBV6-5
CDR3: CASSYRYNSPLHF
DNA: TGTGCCAGCAGTTACCGCTATAATTCACCCCTCCACTTT

size: .
D: TRBD2
J: TRBJ2-7
V: TRBV19
CDR3: CASSTLRGGFHYEQYF
DNA: TGTGCCAGTAGTACCCTTCGGGGAGGGTTTCACTACGAGCAGTACTTC

size: .
D: .
J: TRBJ2-1
V: TRBV7-9
CDR3: CASSLEVREQFF
DNA: TGTGCCAGCAGCTTAGAGGTTCGTGAGCAGTTCTTC

size: .
D: .
J: TRBJ2-7
V: TRBV5-1
CDR3: CASSWTIRTPEVAQYF
DNA: TGCGCCAGCAGCTGGACAATCCGGACCCCCGAGGTCGCGCAGTACTTC

size: .
D: TRBD1
J: TRBJ2-7
V: TRBV27
CDR3: CASRSRGRNEQYF
DNA: TGTGCCAGCAGATCCAGGGGGCGTAACGAGCAGTACTTC